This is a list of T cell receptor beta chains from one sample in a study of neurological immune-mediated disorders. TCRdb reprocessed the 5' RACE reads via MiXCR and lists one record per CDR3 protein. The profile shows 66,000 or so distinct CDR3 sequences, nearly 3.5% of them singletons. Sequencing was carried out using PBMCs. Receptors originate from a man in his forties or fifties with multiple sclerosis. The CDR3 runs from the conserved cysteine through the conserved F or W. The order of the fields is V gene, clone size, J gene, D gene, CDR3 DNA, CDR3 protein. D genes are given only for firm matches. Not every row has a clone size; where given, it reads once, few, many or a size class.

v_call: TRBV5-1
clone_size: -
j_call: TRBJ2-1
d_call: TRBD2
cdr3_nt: TGCGCCAGCGATCTAGCGGGAGGGACCTACAATGAGCAGTTCTTC
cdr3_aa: CASDLAGGTYNEQFF

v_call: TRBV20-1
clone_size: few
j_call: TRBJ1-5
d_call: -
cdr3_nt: TGCAGTGCTAGACCTGACAGCAATCAGCCCCAGAATTTT
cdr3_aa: CSARPDSNQPQNF

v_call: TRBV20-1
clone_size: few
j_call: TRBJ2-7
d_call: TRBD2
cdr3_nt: TGCAGTGCTAGAAAGATACTAGCGGGGGGGGGCTACGAGCAGTACTTC
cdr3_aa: CSARKILAGGGYEQYF

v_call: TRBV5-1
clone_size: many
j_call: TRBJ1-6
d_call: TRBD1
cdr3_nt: TGCGCCAGCAGCCCGGGACAGGGTAATTCACCCCTCCACTTT
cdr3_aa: CASSPGQGNSPLHF

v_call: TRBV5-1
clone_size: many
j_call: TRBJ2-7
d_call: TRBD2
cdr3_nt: TGCGCCAGCAGCTCCGAAGGGGAGGGCGGGCAGTACTTC
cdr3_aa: CASSSEGEGGQYF

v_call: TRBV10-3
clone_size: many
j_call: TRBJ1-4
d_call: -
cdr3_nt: TGTGCCATCAGGGAGGGCGCAACTAATGAAAAACTGTTTTTT
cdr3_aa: CAIREGATNEKLFF

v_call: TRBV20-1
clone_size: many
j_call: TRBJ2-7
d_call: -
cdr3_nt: TGCAGTGCTCTACAGGACCTGGAGGAGCAGTACTTC
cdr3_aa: CSALQDLEEQYF

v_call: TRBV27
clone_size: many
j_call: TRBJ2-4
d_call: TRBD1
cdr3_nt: TGTGCCAGCAGGGAACAGGGGGTAGCCAAAAACATTCAGTACTTC
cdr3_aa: CASREQGVAKNIQYF

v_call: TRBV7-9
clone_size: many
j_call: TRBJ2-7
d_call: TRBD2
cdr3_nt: TGTGCCAGCAGCTTAGGGACTAGCCCGTACGAGCAGTACTTC
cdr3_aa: CASSLGTSPYEQYF

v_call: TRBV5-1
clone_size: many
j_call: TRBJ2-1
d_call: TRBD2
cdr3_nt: TGCGCCAGCGGCGACGGGACTAGCGGGCTTAATGAGCAGTTCTTC
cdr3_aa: CASGDGTSGLNEQFF

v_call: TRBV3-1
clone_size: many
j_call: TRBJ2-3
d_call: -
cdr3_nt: TGTGCCAGCAGCCAAGGAGCAGTAATGACGCAGTATTTT
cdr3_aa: CASSQGAVMTQYF